A selection of T cell receptor beta chains follows, all from one sample in a study of shared clonotypes between healthy human individuals. Profiled with immunoSEQ multiplex PCR; TCRdb holds only in-frame clones, not every one. This sample carries approximately 700,000 clones, around three quarters of them seen once, and the ten largest clones take 1.5% to 2%. The sample taken for sequencing was memory CD4+ T cells sorted from blood. These receptor sequences come from a woman in her twenties or thirties in good health. CDR3s include the opening cysteine and the closing phenylalanine or tryptophan. Each record gives: J gene, D gene, clone size, V gene, CDR3 DNA, CDR3 protein. The D gene is left open where the match is weak. Clone size appears in some rows only: once, few, many, or a class for an expanded clone.

TRBJ1-4 | . | . | TRBV28 | TGTGCCAGCAGTCCCCACCAGGGCCCTGGGAGTAATGAAAAACTGTTTTTT | CASSPHQGPGSNEKLFF
TRBJ2-7 | . | many | TRBV27 | TGTGCCAGCAGTCCGGCGGCGACTAATTCCTACGAGCAGTACTTC | CASSPAATNSYEQYF
TRBJ2-7 | . | . | TRBV28 | TGTGCCAGCAGTGCGGTTGGGGGGCAGTACTTC | CASSAVGGQYF
TRBJ1-2 | . | few | TRBV6-1 | TGTGCCAGCAGTTGGACGGTTTATGGCTACACCTTC | CASSWTVYGYTF
TRBJ2-5 | . | few | TRBV5-1 | TGCGCCAGCGGTTTGTCGCGCTCGGGAAGGGAGACCCAGTACTTC | CASGLSRSGRETQYF
TRBJ2-7 | TRBD1 | once | TRBV7-6 | TGTGCCAGCAGCTTAAGGTCCGCGGGACAGGGATTTCGCGAGCAGTACTTC | CASSLRSAGQGFREQYF
TRBJ1-1 | . | . | TRBV7-9 | TGTGCCAGCAGCCGCACCGGGAACACTGAAGCTTTCTTT | CASSRTGNTEAFF
TRBJ2-7 | TRBD2 | . | TRBV19 | TGTGCCAGTAGTAAACAGAGCGGGGGCAGCTCCTACGAGCAGTACTTC | CASSKQSGGSSYEQYF
TRBJ2-7 | . | . | TRBV2 | TGTGCCAGCAGTCCTACGACTAGTACCTACGAGCAGTACTTC | CASSPTTSTYEQYF
TRBJ2-2 | TRBD2 | . | TRBV11-2 | TGTGCCAGCGGTTGGCGGGAGCTCGTCGGGGAGCTGTTTTTT | CASGWRELVGELFF
TRBJ2-5 | . | . | TRBV4-1 | TGCGCCAGCAGAGACGGTGACGGAGCTAGCGCCAATCAAGAGACCCAGTACTTC | CASRDGDGASANQETQYF
TRBJ2-7 | TRBD2 | . | TRBV7-2 | TGTGCCAGCAGCTTAGTCGTTGCGGCGGGAGGGCACGAGCAGTACTTC | CASSLVVAAGGHEQYF
TRBJ2-7 | . | . | TRBV5-4 | TGTGCCAGCGGACGGAGGGTAGCGGACTTTTTGGAGCAGTACTTC | CASGRRVADFLEQYF
TRBJ2-5 | . | . | TRBV20-1 | TGCAGTGCTAAGAAGGAGACCCAGTACTTC | CSAKKETQYF
TRBJ1-2 | . | few | TRBV2 | TGTGCCAGCAGTGACAGGAGAACCTATGGCTACACCTTC | CASSDRRTYGYTF
TRBJ1-5 | . | . | TRBV28 | TGTGCCGGATCAGATAGCAATCAGCCCCAGCATTTT | CAGSDSNQPQHF
TRBJ2-5 | . | once | TRBV29-1 | TGCAGCGTCGGGGGTACGGACAAGAGAAGGACCCAGTACTTC | CSVGGTDKRRTQYF
TRBJ1-4 | . | few | TRBV19 | TGTGCCAGTACACAGACGCGGTGGGGGAATGAAAAACTGTTTTTT | CASTQTRWGNEKLFF
TRBJ1-3 | TRBD1 | . | TRBV7-2 | TGTGCCAGCAGCCCGAGGGGACAGGCGCGATCTGGAAACACCATATATTTT | CASSPRGQARSGNTIYF
TRBJ2-7 | . | . | TRBV6-5 | TGTGCCAGCAGCCCCGGCGGCTCCTACGAGCAGTACTTC | CASSPGGSYEQYF
TRBJ2-3 | TRBD2 | once | TRBV2 | TGTGCCACCCGGAGGACTAGCGGGGGGGGCGCCGATACGCAGTATTTT | CATRRTSGGGADTQYF
TRBJ2-3 | TRBD2 | . | TRBV19 | TGTGCCAGCAAAGCCGGGACTAGGCTGGATACGCAGTATTTT | CASKAGTRLDTQYF
TRBJ1-3 | . | . | TRBV28 | TGTGCCAGCGGGCTAGTTGGGGGTTCGGTGGCAGGAAACACCATATATTTT | CASGLVGGSVAGNTIYF
TRBJ2-7 | . | few | TRBV14 | TGTGCCAGCAGCCAAGCGGTTCGGCGGTACGAGCAGTACTTC | CASSQAVRRYEQYF
TRBJ2-2 | TRBD2 | . | TRBV9 | TGTGCCAGCAGCGTTGCTAGCGGGAGGGGAGGGGAGCTGTTTTTT | CASSVASGRGGELFF
TRBJ2-3 | TRBD1 | . | TRBV4-1 | TGCGCCAGCAGCGGTCTGAACAGGGGGTTAGATACGCAGTATTTT | CASSGLNRGLDTQYF
TRBJ2-7 | TRBD2 | few | TRBV11-2 | TGTGCCAGCACCCCTAATCAGTCTAGCGGGAAGTTATATCAGTACTTC | CASTPNQSSGKLYQYF
TRBJ2-3 | . | . | TRBV5-1 | TGCGCCAGCAACGTGGGGGGTGGCACAGATACGCAGTATTTT | CASNVGGGTDTQYF
TRBJ2-2 | . | once | TRBV7-2 | TGTGCCAGCAGCGTAACCCAGGGGCTCGGGGAGCTGTTTTTT | CASSVTQGLGELFF
TRBJ2-5 | TRBD2 | . | TRBV7-2 | TGTGCCAGCAGCTTAGGGGGACTAGCGGGGCAAGAGACCCAGTACTTC | CASSLGGLAGQETQYF
TRBJ2-7 | TRBD2 | . | TRBV7-2 | TGTGCCAGCAGCATCGGGACTAACAGATTGCAGTACTTC | CASSIGTNRLQYF
TRBJ1-3 | . | . | TRBV6-1 | TGTGCCAGTCTTTTAGGGACGATCTCTGGAAACACCATATATTTT | CASLLGTISGNTIYF
TRBJ2-5 | . | . | TRBV30 | TGTGCCTGGGGGACCCTAACTGGGGAGACCCAGTACTTC | CAWGTLTGETQYF
TRBJ2-7 | TRBD2 | . | TRBV6-5 | TGTGCCAGCAGTTATACGGGACTAGCGGGATGGGAGCAGTACTTC | CASSYTGLAGWEQYF
TRBJ1-3 | . | . | TRBV19 | TGTGCCAGCGTGTCGTCTGGAAACACCATATATTTT | CASVSSGNTIYF
TRBJ2-1 | . | . | TRBV5-1 | TGCGCCAGCAGCTCGGGGGGCGGGCCGGTCAATGAGCAGTTCTTC | CASSSGGGPVNEQFF
TRBJ1-4 | . | once | TRBV27 | TGTGCCAGCAGTAGGGGGTCAGCTGAAAAACTGTTTTTT | CASSRGSAEKLFF
TRBJ2-2 | . | . | TRBV9 | TGTGCCAGCAGGTCAGGGCCCGGGGAGCTGTTTTTT | CASRSGPGELFF
TRBJ2-3 | . | . | TRBV5-1 | TGCGCCAGCAGCTTGGGCCAGCTACCCTCAGGGGATACGCAGTATTTT | CASSLGQLPSGDTQYF
TRBJ1-2 | . | . | TRBV6-1 | TGTGCCAGCAGTGAACCATTTAACTATGGCTACACCTTC | CASSEPFNYGYTF
TRBJ2-1 | TRBD2 | . | TRBV29-1 | TGCAGCGTTGAAGCCCTAGCGGGTAGAGGGCAGTTCTTC | CSVEALAGRGQFF
TRBJ2-1 | . | few | TRBV27 | TGTGCCAGCAGTTTGACGGGAAGTGTGATGGGTGAGCAGTTCTTC | CASSLTGSVMGEQFF
TRBJ1-4 | TRBD1 | once | TRBV7-8 | TGTGCCAGCAGCTTTTGGAGGGCCAAGGGGGCTCCCATTAATGAAAAACTGTTTTTT | CASSFWRAKGAPINEKLFF
TRBJ1-2 | . | . | TRBV5-4 | TGTGCCAGCAGCTTGGCTACCGGGACCTACTATGGCTACACCTTC | CASSLATGTYYGYTF
TRBJ2-6 | . | . | TRBV7-6 | TGTGCCAGCAGCCTGGACGGAAACTCTGGGGCCAACGTCCTGACTTTC | CASSLDGNSGANVLTF